One sample yielded the 15 T cell receptor beta chains listed below, sequenced in a study of T cells in Graves' hyperthyroidism and ophthalmopathy (dated by TCRdb to the late 2010s). Receptors were amplified or captured by multiplex PCR. The sample was run on an Illumina HiSeq 2000. The TCR beta CDR3 regions were amplified from RNA transcripts. A first-round RT-PCR of the TCR CDR3 used the HTBI primer set with the Qiagen OneStep RT-PCR kit. TCRdb itself trimmed the public reads at Q25 with fastp, ran MiXCR and retained productive beta chains. Under each unique CDR3 protein, matching rows form one entry showing the most common genes and DNA. This sample lists 380,000 or so distinct CDR3 sequences; about 13% were detected once. The top ten clonotypes cover less than 25% of the sample. Sequenced: blood. These receptors were obtained from a man aged 30-40 years with Graves' hyperthyroidism that later progressed to Graves' ophthalmopathy.

J is TRBJ1-6 and V is TRBV20-1; D not certain. The CDR3 has 12 amino acids. The germline V gene encodes CDR1 DFQATT and CDR2 SNEGSKA (reference sequence). V lost 6 bases and J 10 bases, leaving 13 bases between the germline ends. The chain's CDR3 is CSAVLLSSPLHF. CDR3 DNA sequence: TGCAGTGCCGTTCTCCTCAGCTCACCCCTCCACTTT.

A few counts support this clonotype. In nucleotides, the CDR3 is TGTGCCAGCAGGGTCCGGGACATGAGGAGCAATCAGCCCCAGCATTTT. Its protein product is CASRVRDMRSNQPQHF. The chain is built from TRBV28 and TRBJ1-5, with a tentative D call TRBD1 (6 bases). The CDR3 consists of 16 residues. V was trimmed by 6 bases and J by 1 base, leaving 16 bases between them. The V gene's germline CDR1 is MDHEN and CDR2 SYDVKM.

This chain connects TRBV28 to TRBJ2-3; D is perhaps TRBD2 (7 bases). CDR3 length: 14 residues. CDR1 is MDHEN and CDR2 is SYDVKM in the germline V gene. Trimming shortened V by 2 bases and J by 10 bases, and 16 bases separated the two germline ends. CDR3 sequence reads: CASSLGGGLGAQYF. The CDR3 DNA reads TGTGCCAGCAGTTTAGGGGGGGGGCTCGGCGCGCAGTATTTT.

The table lists this clonotype with many counts. The gene calls are TRBV7-8 and TRBJ2-7; perhaps D is TRBD1 or TRBD2 (5 bases each). CDR1 and CDR2 from the germline V gene are SGHVS and FQNEAQ. This CDR3 has 14 amino acids. The ends were cut back, 3 bases at V and 4 bases at J, with 13 bases in the middle. This CDR3 is CASSLARETYEQYF. The CDR3 bases are TGTGCCAGCAGCTTGGCCAGGGAGACGTACGAGCAGTACTTC.

The V and J genes are TRBV12-3 or TRBV12-4 and TRBJ2-3; 7 bases align to TRBD1. V dropped 7 bases and J dropped 6; count of bases not matched to a gene: 7. This CDR3 comprises 13 residues. The CDR3 spells CASITGVHDTQYF. CDR3 in DNA: TGTGCCAGCATAACAGGGGTTCACGATACGCAGTATTTT.

J is TRBJ1-1 and V is TRBV28, with TRBD1 matching 8 bases. Per the germline V gene, CDR1 is MDHEN and CDR2 is SYDVKM. There are 14 residues in the CDR3. Losses at the gene ends were 5 bases for V and 3 bases for J; bases not matched to a gene: 5. CDR3 coding DNA: TGTGCCAGCAGTCGACAGGGGAGGTACACTGAAGCTTTCTTT. Its protein product is CASSRQGRYTEAFF. Supplemented by reference TRBV28 and TRBJ1-1, the full variable domain reads DVKVTQSSRYLVKRTGEKVFLECVQDMDHENMFWYRQDPGLGLRLIYFSYDVKMKEKGDIPEGYSVSREKKERFSLILESASTNQTSMYLCASSRQGRYTEAFFGQGTRLTVV.

This clonotype was recorded a few times. V usage is TRBV28 and J usage is TRBJ2-5; D not certain. V shed 1 base and J shed 5 bases, with 17 bases lying between them. Germline-derived CDR1 and CDR2 are MDHEN and SYDVKM. This CDR3 has 16 amino acids. The CDR3 DNA sequence: TGTGCCAGCAGTTTATATTCCCGAATTCTAACGGAGACCCAGTACTTC. Encoded protein: CASSLYSRILTETQYF.

This clonotype was seen at least ten times. The V gene is TRBV5-1, the J gene TRBJ2-7; 8 positions agree with TRBD1. The CDR3 is 14 residues long. The ends lost 0 bases at V and 5 bases at J; junction bases unmatched: 4. Germline CDR1 reads SGHRS; CDR2 reads YFSETQ. CDR3 in amino acids: CASSLDRGIHEQYF. The DNA of the CDR3 is TGCGCCAGCAGCTTGGACAGGGGGATCCACGAGCAGTACTTC.

The rearrangement joins TRBV6-1 to TRBJ1-1, with TRBD1 identical over 7 bases. Germline values: CDR1 MNHNS, CDR2 SASEGT. The CDR3 is 12 residues long. With 11 bases clipped from V and 2 bases from J, the junction kept 5 bases outside the gene matches. CDR3 DNA: TGTGCCGTACGACAGGGTAACACTGAAGCTTTCTTT. Translated, it gives CAVRQGNTEAFF.

This clonotype was observed a few times. V gene TRBV28 combines with J gene TRBJ1-5, with TRBD1 as a possible D gene (5 bases). This CDR3 contains 14 residues. The germline gives CDR1 MDHEN, CDR2 SYDVKM. The V end was cut by 7 bases, the J end by 7 bases, with 17 bases between. CDR3 amino acids: CASKPGTSGQPQHF. In nucleotides, the CDR3 is TGTGCCAGCAAACCCGGGACGAGCGGCCAGCCCCAGCATTTT.

This clonotype was seen many times. The chain couples TRBV20-1 to TRBJ1-5; TRBD1 might be the D (5 bases). The ends were cut back, 3 bases at V and 0 bases at J, with 12 bases in the middle. The CDR3 spans 15 residues. From germline, CDR1 is DFQATT and CDR2 SNEGSKA (reference sequence). CDR3 bases: TGCAGTGCTAGTGGGGGGACCCGTAGCAATCAGCCCCAGCATTTT. It yields the protein CSASGGTRSNQPQHF.

This clonotype appeared a few times. The rearrangement joins TRBV6-1 to TRBJ1-4; D is uncertain. Trimming removed 6 bases from V and 10 bases from J, with 9 bases in between. The CDR3 has 11 amino acids. Germline CDR1 reads MNHNS; CDR2 reads SASEGT. The CDR3: CASRVTAKLFF. The CDR3 DNA reads as TGTGCCAGCAGAGTTACAGCAAAACTGTTTTTT.

The genes are TRBV7-4 and TRBJ1-5; D unclear. The ends were cut back, 1 base at V and 0 bases at J, with 4 bases in the middle. This CDR3 is 14 amino acids long. Germline CDR1 SGHVT, CDR2 SQSDAQ. The CDR3 region has the DNA TGTGCCAGCAGCTTAGAAGATAGCAATCAGCCCCAGCATTTT. Protein sequence: CASSLEDSNQPQHF.

In this sample, this clonotype turned up many times. The chain uses TRBV6-1 and TRBJ2-7; D is perhaps TRBD1 (5 bases). Trimming removed 5 bases at V and 5 bases at J, with 13 bases between. The CDR3 has 13 amino acids. In germline, CDR1 is MNHNS, CDR2 SASEGT. CDR3 residues: CASSPGFFNEQYF. CDR3 coding DNA: TGTGCCAGCAGTCCAGGGTTTTTCAACGAGCAGTACTTC.

This clonotype was counted many times. This chain links TRBV30 with TRBJ2-2; 8 bases map to TRBD1. Germline V gives CDR1 GTSNPN, CDR2 SVGIG (reference sequence). The CDR3 runs to 16 residues. J gave up 4 bases and V 0 bases, and 7 bases lay outside the gene matches. The DNA for the CDR3 is TGTGCCTGGAGTGTACCAGGACAGGGATTCACCGGGGAGCTGTTTTTT. It specifies CAWSVPGQGFTGELFF.